Listed below are T cell receptor beta chains from one sample, sequenced in a study of shared clonotypes between healthy human individuals. Repertoires were generated with immunoSEQ multiplex PCR, while TCRdb's copy carries only in-frame clones and drops some. The sample holds around 550,000 clones, roughly 96% seen once. Input material: naive CD8+ T cells sorted from blood. The receptors stem from a woman in her 30s in good health. The CDR3 runs from the conserved cysteine through the conserved F or W. For some rows the clone size is stated as once, few or many, or as a class when expanded; others skip it.

abundance: NA
v_gene: TRBV28
j_gene: TRBJ1-1
CDR3aa: CASEALGGATEAFF

abundance: NA
v_gene: TRBV27
j_gene: TRBJ1-2
CDR3aa: CASSNNPPPGGYTF

abundance: NA
v_gene: TRBV7-9
j_gene: TRBJ1-1
CDR3aa: CASSLDRGLRRNTEAFF

abundance: NA
v_gene: TRBV27
j_gene: TRBJ2-1
CDR3aa: CASSFGRSSYNEQFF

abundance: NA
v_gene: TRBV28
j_gene: TRBJ1-1
CDR3aa: CASSSDRVLGEAFF

abundance: NA
v_gene: TRBV27
j_gene: TRBJ2-1
CDR3aa: CASSLGGANEQFF

abundance: NA
v_gene: TRBV10-3
j_gene: TRBJ1-1
CDR3aa: CAISEPWDMKENTEAFF

abundance: NA
v_gene: TRBV28
j_gene: TRBJ2-7
CDR3aa: CASSLSAGLLEQYF

abundance: NA
v_gene: TRBV28
j_gene: TRBJ1-4
CDR3aa: CASTAPGGQLFF

abundance: NA
v_gene: TRBV7-9
j_gene: TRBJ1-4
CDR3aa: CASSIRDSTNEKLFF

abundance: NA
v_gene: TRBV28
j_gene: TRBJ2-7
CDR3aa: CASSFPPTESYEQYF

abundance: once
v_gene: TRBV7-9
j_gene: TRBJ2-7
CDR3aa: CASSFVSGSSYEQYF

abundance: NA
v_gene: TRBV27
j_gene: TRBJ2-5
CDR3aa: CASSSLPGLEETQYF

abundance: NA
v_gene: TRBV15
j_gene: TRBJ2-5
CDR3aa: CATSRPTRHIPETQYF

abundance: NA
v_gene: TRBV10-3
j_gene: NA
CDR3aa: CAIRNERTGGYEQYF

abundance: NA
v_gene: TRBV5-1
j_gene: TRBJ1-2
CDR3aa: CASSATGTAVPSSTGYTF

abundance: NA
v_gene: TRBV4-1
j_gene: TRBJ2-6
CDR3aa: CASRQAGSGANVLTF

abundance: NA
v_gene: TRBV19
j_gene: TRBJ2-7
CDR3aa: CASSIRTAGGYEQYF

abundance: NA
v_gene: TRBV27
j_gene: TRBJ2-1
CDR3aa: CASSGTGSTYNEQFF

abundance: once
v_gene: TRBV4-1
j_gene: TRBJ2-4
CDR3aa: CASSQDLEAKNIQYF

abundance: NA
v_gene: TRBV6-1
j_gene: TRBJ2-7
CDR3aa: CASSEGGRYEQYF

abundance: NA
v_gene: TRBV27
j_gene: TRBJ1-6
CDR3aa: CASSLSQTGVGSPLHF

abundance: NA
v_gene: TRBV25-1
j_gene: TRBJ1-1
CDR3aa: CASSGYREMAFF

abundance: NA
v_gene: TRBV21-1
j_gene: TRBJ2-7
CDR3aa: CASRSRDEQYF

abundance: NA
v_gene: TRBV28
j_gene: TRBJ1-2
CDR3aa: CASREAGGHGYTF

abundance: NA
v_gene: TRBV4-2
j_gene: TRBJ2-7
CDR3aa: CASSQDVPRGGGGSYEQYF

abundance: NA
v_gene: TRBV5-6
j_gene: TRBJ2-7
CDR3aa: CASSNSTSYEQYF

abundance: once
v_gene: TRBV2
j_gene: TRBJ2-2
CDR3aa: CAISDPRDTGELFF

abundance: NA
v_gene: TRBV11-2
j_gene: TRBJ2-1
CDR3aa: CASSLGLAGNEQFF

abundance: NA
v_gene: TRBV10-1
j_gene: TRBJ2-3
CDR3aa: CASSLSPLGTEDTQYF

abundance: NA
v_gene: TRBV15
j_gene: TRBJ2-7
CDR3aa: CATSSGLAVTYEQYF

abundance: NA
v_gene: TRBV19
j_gene: TRBJ2-2
CDR3aa: CASSSVLMGRELFF

abundance: NA
v_gene: TRBV7-9
j_gene: TRBJ2-7
CDR3aa: CASSRSGSYTYEQYF

abundance: NA
v_gene: TRBV5-8
j_gene: TRBJ2-2
CDR3aa: CASSSRGQMNTGELFF

abundance: NA
v_gene: TRBV19
j_gene: TRBJ1-6
CDR3aa: CASSQAGPYNSPLHF

abundance: NA
v_gene: TRBV28
j_gene: TRBJ1-1
CDR3aa: CASRYGAEAFF

abundance: NA
v_gene: TRBV5-6
j_gene: TRBJ2-5
CDR3aa: CASSLYLKYQETQYF

abundance: NA
v_gene: TRBV6-1
j_gene: TRBJ2-7
CDR3aa: CASSEGLAGVPYEQYF

abundance: NA
v_gene: TRBV13
j_gene: TRBJ2-3
CDR3aa: CASSLESGRSTDTQYF

abundance: few
v_gene: TRBV28
j_gene: TRBJ1-2
CDR3aa: CASVERALNYGYTF

abundance: NA
v_gene: TRBV5-4
j_gene: TRBJ2-7
CDR3aa: CASSSGLAGSYEQYF

abundance: once
v_gene: TRBV28
j_gene: TRBJ2-7
CDR3aa: CASSYPSVGADSYEQYF

abundance: NA
v_gene: TRBV28
j_gene: TRBJ1-5
CDR3aa: CASSLGFAQPQHF

abundance: NA
v_gene: TRBV28
j_gene: TRBJ1-5
CDR3aa: CASSLYTGNSNQPQHF

abundance: NA
v_gene: TRBV30
j_gene: TRBJ2-7
CDR3aa: CAWTGSQASTYEQYF

abundance: NA
v_gene: TRBV5-1
j_gene: TRBJ2-7
CDR3aa: CASSPGSYEQYF

abundance: NA
v_gene: TRBV10-1
j_gene: TRBJ2-5
CDR3aa: CASSESSGAYF

abundance: NA
v_gene: TRBV2
j_gene: TRBJ1-3
CDR3aa: CASRYRGQGFAGNTIYF